This is a list of T cell receptor beta chains from one sample in a study of shared T cell receptors in the human thymus. The assay was immunoSEQ multiplex PCR, and TCRdb's table has in-frame clones only and misses some. The sample consists of 720,000 or so clones, approximately 83% of them appearing once. The same sample was also studied in work on human thymus T cells.

The specimen sequenced was thymocytes. The source of these receptors is a girl under two years old with a congenital heart defect. Each CDR3 is given with its conserved first and last residue. A D gene is named only where the DNA matches it firmly. Clone size is given for some rows only: seen once, a few or many times, or a class if the clone is expanded.

once | TRBJ1-6 | TRBD1 | TRBV5-1 | CASRLTGPSPLHF | TGCGCCAGCAGACTGACAGGGCCCAGCCCCCTCCACTTT
few | TRBJ2-7 | NA | TRBV6-5 | CASSYWAGTYEQYF | TGTGCCAGCAGTTACTGGGCGGGAACCTACGAGCAGTACTTC
NA | TRBJ2-7 | NA | TRBV9 | CASSFHITGMGEQYF | TGTGCCAGCAGCTTCCACATTACAGGGATGGGCGAGCAGTACTTC
few | TRBJ1-3 | TRBD1 | TRBV4-3 | CASSLSGGSGNTIYF | TGCGCCAGCAGCCTCTCAGGGGGTTCTGGAAACACCATATATTTT
NA | TRBJ1-6 | NA | TRBV27 | CASSFLGLPSSYNSPLHF | TGTGCCAGCAGTTTTCTGGGACTTCCGAGCTCCTATAATTCACCCCTCCACTTT
NA | TRBJ2-7 | NA | TRBV19 | CASSQPGGRKDEQYF | TGTGCCAGTAGTCAACCAGGGGGGAGAAAGGACGAGCAGTACTTC
NA | TRBJ1-1 | TRBD1 | TRBV29-1 | CSTGVNTEAFF | TGCAGCACAGGGGTGAACACTGAAGCTTTCTTT
NA | TRBJ1-2 | TRBD1 | TRBV9 | CASSPRQGANYGYTF | TGTGCCAGCAGCCCAAGACAGGGGGCGAACTATGGCTACACCTTC
NA | TRBJ2-7 | TRBD1 | TRBV7-9 | CASSPHPRDRGSYEQYF | TGTGCCAGCAGCCCGCATCCTCGGGACAGGGGATCCTACGAGCAGTACTTC
NA | TRBJ2-5 | NA | TRBV5-1 | CASSFGDRGTQYF | TGCGCCAGCAGCTTTGGCGACAGAGGGACCCAGTACTTC
NA | TRBJ2-7 | TRBD2 | TRBV7-9 | CASSSGPLAGDSYEQYF | TGTGCCAGCAGCTCCGGGCCACTAGCGGGGGATTCCTACGAGCAGTACTTC
NA | TRBJ1-2 | NA | TRBV4-2 | CASSLPKGQGPYGYTF | TGTGCCAGCAGCCTGCCTAAGGGGCAGGGGCCCTATGGCTACACCTTC
NA | TRBJ1-1 | NA | TRBV7-5 | CARSPRTRGPNEAFF | TGTGCCAGAAGCCCCCGCACGAGGGGGCCTAATGAAGCTTTCTTT
NA | TRBJ2-3 | TRBD1 | TRBV27 | CASSLRDRGTDTQYF | TGTGCCAGCAGTCTAAGGGACAGGGGAACGGATACGCAGTATTTT
NA | TRBJ1-4 | NA | TRBV27 | CASSPRRGTEKLFF | TGTGCCAGCAGTCCCCGAAGAGGAACGGAAAAACTGTTTTTT
NA | TRBJ2-7 | NA | TRBV11-2 | CASSLFGSQLYEQYF | TGTGCCAGCAGCTTATTCGGTTCACAGCTATACGAGCAGTACTTC
NA | TRBJ2-1 | TRBD1 | TRBV18 | CASSPPIGQGSIYNEQFF | TGTGCCAGCTCACCACCCATAGGACAGGGCTCCATTTACAATGAGCAGTTCTTC
NA | TRBJ2-2 | TRBD1 | TRBV5-1 | CASSLRNPQDRGRELFF | TGCGCCAGCAGCTTACGAAACCCTCAGGACAGGGGAAGGGAGCTGTTTTTT
once | TRBJ1-1 | NA | TRBV28 | CASWGRRAEAFF | TGTGCCAGCTGGGGCAGGAGGGCTGAAGCTTTCTTT
NA | TRBJ1-1 | NA | TRBV29-1 | CSAEGRNTEAFF | TGCAGCGCCGAGGGCAGGAACACTGAAGCTTTCTTT
NA | TRBJ1-1 | TRBD1 | TRBV5-1 | CASSLGNRGAVHTEAFF | TGCGCCAGCAGCTTGGGGAACAGGGGAGCAGTCCACACTGAAGCTTTCTTT
once | TRBJ1-1 | NA | TRBV4-1 | CASSQVRADTEAFF | TGCGCCAGCAGCCAAGTGAGAGCGGACACTGAAGCTTTCTTT
NA | TRBJ1-5 | NA | TRBV6-6 | CASSWSRNSNQPQHF | TGTGCCAGCAGTTGGAGTCGGAATAGCAATCAGCCCCAGCATTTT
NA | TRBJ1-1 | NA | TRBV28 | CASTGSLRTDTEAFF | TGTGCCAGCACGGGGTCTTTACGAACGGACACTGAAGCTTTCTTT
once | TRBJ2-1 | TRBD2 | TRBV7-7 | CASSLEVAGGTDYNEQFF | TGTGCTAGCAGCTTAGAGGTAGCGGGGGGGACAGATTACAATGAGCAGTTCTTC
NA | TRBJ1-2 | NA | TRBV5-1 | CASSSSPKGDGLGGYTF | TGCGCCAGCAGCTCCTCGCCAAAGGGGGATGGTTTGGGTGGCTACACCTTC
NA | TRBJ2-1 | NA | TRBV2 | CASSAWDQGNEQFF | TGTGCCAGCAGTGCCTGGGATCAGGGGAATGAGCAGTTCTTC
few | TRBJ1-1 | NA | TRBV7-9 | CASSLRPSAGIKDTEAFF | TGTGCCAGCAGCTTAAGGCCGAGCGCAGGGATAAAGGACACTGAAGCTTTCTTT